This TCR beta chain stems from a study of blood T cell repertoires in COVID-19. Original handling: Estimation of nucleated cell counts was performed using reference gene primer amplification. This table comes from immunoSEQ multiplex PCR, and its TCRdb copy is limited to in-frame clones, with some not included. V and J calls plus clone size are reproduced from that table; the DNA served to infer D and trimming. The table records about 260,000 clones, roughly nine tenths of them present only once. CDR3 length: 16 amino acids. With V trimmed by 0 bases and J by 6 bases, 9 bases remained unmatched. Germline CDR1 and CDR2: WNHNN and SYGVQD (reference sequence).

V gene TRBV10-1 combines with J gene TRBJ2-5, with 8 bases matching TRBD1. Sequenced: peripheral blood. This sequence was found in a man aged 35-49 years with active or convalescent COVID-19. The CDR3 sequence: CASSESVAGGRQTQYF. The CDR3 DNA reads TGCGCCAGCAGTGAGTCGGTGGCAGGGGGCCGACAGACCCAGTACTTC.